A selection of T cell receptor beta chains follows, all from one sample in a study of T cell responses to AZD1222 COVID-19 vaccine. Sequencing was performed with immunoSEQ multiplex PCR; in TCRdb, only in-frame clones are kept and a portion is missing. Among approximately 140,000 clones listed, 94% were seen once. Sequencing was performed on peripheral blood, taken on day 0 of AZD1222 vaccination. These receptors were collected from an adult in good health. Each CDR3 is given with its conserved first and last residue. A D gene is named only where the DNA matches it firmly. Size tells how often a clone was seen (once, few, many) or the class of an expanded clone, and some rows leave it out.

j_call: TRBJ1-4; clone_size: NA; v_call: TRBV6-1; d_call: NA; cdr3_aa: CASSVQATRATNEKLFF; cdr3_nt: TGTGCCAGCAGTGTACAGGCAACTCGTGCAACTAATGAAAAACTGTTTTTT
j_call: TRBJ1-1; clone_size: NA; v_call: TRBV4-1; d_call: NA; cdr3_aa: CASSQVGLMNTEAFF; cdr3_nt: TGCGCCAGCAGCCAAGTGGGGCTTATGAACACTGAAGCTTTCTTT
j_call: TRBJ2-5; clone_size: NA; v_call: TRBV5-5; d_call: TRBD2; cdr3_aa: CASSSTSGSQETQYF; cdr3_nt: TGTGCCAGCAGCAGTACTAGCGGGAGCCAAGAGACCCAGTACTTC
j_call: TRBJ2-5; clone_size: once; v_call: TRBV15; d_call: TRBD1; cdr3_aa: CATSTALLGQGMQETQYF; cdr3_nt: TGTGCCACCAGCACAGCCCTCTTGGGACAGGGAATGCAAGAGACCCAGTACTTC
j_call: TRBJ1-3; clone_size: NA; v_call: TRBV7-9; d_call: NA; cdr3_aa: CASSLVQEDTIYF; cdr3_nt: TGTGCCAGCAGCTTAGTGCAGGAGGACACCATATATTTT
j_call: TRBJ1-2; clone_size: NA; v_call: TRBV24-1; d_call: TRBD1; cdr3_aa: CATSDPSVPGTGNYGYTF; cdr3_nt: TGTGCCACCAGTGATCCCTCTGTCCCCGGGACAGGGAACTATGGCTACACCTTC
j_call: TRBJ1-2; clone_size: NA; v_call: TRBV5-1; d_call: TRBD1; cdr3_aa: CASSLMGQGEGYTF; cdr3_nt: TGCGCCAGCAGCTTGATGGGACAGGGAGAAGGCTACACCTTC
j_call: TRBJ1-1; clone_size: NA; v_call: TRBV2; d_call: NA; cdr3_aa: CASSGQYNTEAFF; cdr3_nt: TGTGCCAGCAGTGGACAGTATAACACTGAAGCTTTCTTT
j_call: TRBJ2-3; clone_size: NA; v_call: TRBV3-1/TRBV3-2; d_call: NA; cdr3_aa: CASSQGRGTDTQYF; cdr3_nt: TGTGCCAGCAGCCAGGGCAGGGGAACAGATACGCAGTATTTT
j_call: TRBJ2-2; clone_size: NA; v_call: TRBV11-2; d_call: TRBD1; cdr3_aa: CASSSTGGGLFF; cdr3_nt: TGTGCCAGCAGCTCTACAGGGGGCGGGCTGTTTTTT
j_call: TRBJ1-6; clone_size: NA; v_call: TRBV6-5; d_call: NA; cdr3_aa: CAIQKDSSYNSPLHF; cdr3_nt: TGTGCCATCCAAAAAGACAGCTCCTATAATTCACCCCTCCACTTT
j_call: TRBJ1-6; clone_size: once; v_call: TRBV5-5; d_call: NA; cdr3_aa: CASSLYGFALGNSPLHF; cdr3_nt: TGTGCCAGCAGCTTGTACGGGTTCGCCCTGGGGAATTCACCCCTCCACTTT
j_call: TRBJ1-6; clone_size: NA; v_call: TRBV2; d_call: NA; cdr3_aa: CASGTTGKNSPLHF; cdr3_nt: TGTGCCAGTGGTACCACAGGGAAAAATTCACCCCTCCACTTT
j_call: TRBJ2-1; clone_size: NA; v_call: TRBV7-9; d_call: NA; cdr3_aa: CASSPGPADEQFF; cdr3_nt: TGTGCCAGCAGCCCGGGACCGGCGGATGAGCAGTTCTTC
j_call: TRBJ1-5; clone_size: NA; v_call: TRBV4-2; d_call: NA; cdr3_aa: CASSQVLDSNQPQHF; cdr3_nt: TGTGCCAGCAGCCAGGTACTGGACAGCAATCAGCCCCAGCATTTT
j_call: TRBJ2-1; clone_size: NA; v_call: TRBV7-7; d_call: TRBD1; cdr3_aa: CASSQGTGLYNEQFF; cdr3_nt: TGTGCCAGCAGCCAGGGGACAGGGTTGTACAATGAGCAGTTCTTC
j_call: TRBJ2-1; clone_size: NA; v_call: TRBV2; d_call: NA; cdr3_aa: CASNRGAGSYNEQFF; cdr3_nt: TGTGCCAGCAACCGCGGGGCAGGGTCCTACAATGAGCAGTTCTTC
j_call: TRBJ1-2; clone_size: NA; v_call: TRBV4-3; d_call: TRBD1; cdr3_aa: CASSQDSGTGNYTF; cdr3_nt: TGCGCCAGCAGCCAAGATTCGGGGACAGGGAACTACACCTTC
j_call: TRBJ1-5; clone_size: few; v_call: TRBV24-1; d_call: NA; cdr3_aa: CATSDPRGGSNQPQHF; cdr3_nt: TGTGCCACCAGTGATCCCAGGGGCGGGAGCAATCAGCCCCAGCATTTT
j_call: TRBJ1-1; clone_size: NA; v_call: TRBV4-1; d_call: NA; cdr3_aa: CASSQVDRSSTEAFF; cdr3_nt: TGCGCCAGCAGCCAGGTGGACAGATCGAGTACTGAAGCTTTCTTT
j_call: TRBJ1-4; clone_size: NA; v_call: TRBV2; d_call: TRBD1; cdr3_aa: CASSAPTGEYEKLFF; cdr3_nt: TGTGCCAGCAGTGCCCCGACAGGGGAATATGAAAAACTGTTTTTT
j_call: TRBJ2-1; clone_size: NA; v_call: TRBV7-9; d_call: TRBD2; cdr3_aa: CASSLIGLAGYEQFF; cdr3_nt: TGTGCCAGCAGCTTAATCGGACTAGCGGGTTATGAGCAGTTCTTC
j_call: TRBJ2-5; clone_size: once; v_call: TRBV5-1; d_call: NA; cdr3_aa: CASSLRAGGGLETQYF; cdr3_nt: TGCGCCAGCAGCTTGAGAGCGGGTGGGGGTCTAGAGACCCAGTACTTC
j_call: TRBJ1-2; clone_size: NA; v_call: TRBV4-1; d_call: NA; cdr3_aa: CASSQMAGINYGYTF; cdr3_nt: TGCGCCAGCAGCCAAATGGCAGGGATCAACTATGGCTACACCTTC
j_call: TRBJ1-1; clone_size: NA; v_call: TRBV7-2; d_call: TRBD1; cdr3_aa: CASSLAPGGWTEAFF; cdr3_nt: TGTGCCAGCAGCTTAGCGCCAGGGGGTTGGACTGAAGCTTTCTTT
j_call: TRBJ2-1; clone_size: NA; v_call: TRBV7-6; d_call: NA; cdr3_aa: CASSLASGPSYNEQFF; cdr3_nt: TGTGCCAGCAGCTTAGCGAGCGGGCCCTCCTACAATGAGCAGTTCTTC
j_call: TRBJ1-1; clone_size: NA; v_call: TRBV20-1; d_call: NA; cdr3_aa: CSAANTEAFF; cdr3_nt: TGCAGTGCTGCAAACACTGAAGCTTTCTTT
j_call: TRBJ2-3; clone_size: NA; v_call: TRBV4-1; d_call: NA; cdr3_aa: CASSVLNLGTDTQYF; cdr3_nt: TGCGCCAGCAGCGTCTTGAACTTGGGCACAGATACGCAGTATTTT
j_call: TRBJ1-2; clone_size: NA; v_call: TRBV5-1; d_call: TRBD1; cdr3_aa: CASSLAAGQGSGYTF; cdr3_nt: TGCGCCAGCAGCTTGGCCGCGGGACAGGGGAGTGGCTACACCTTC
j_call: TRBJ2-3; clone_size: NA; v_call: TRBV29-1; d_call: TRBD2; cdr3_aa: CSVVGLAGVDSTDTQYF; cdr3_nt: TGCAGCGTTGTAGGACTAGCGGGGGTTGATAGCACAGATACGCAGTATTTT
j_call: TRBJ1-1; clone_size: NA; v_call: TRBV27; d_call: NA; cdr3_aa: CASSSRPGLPNTEAFF; cdr3_nt: TGTGCCAGCAGTTCCAGACCGGGACTCCCGAACACTGAAGCTTTCTTT
j_call: TRBJ1-1; clone_size: NA; v_call: TRBV29-1; d_call: NA; cdr3_aa: CSVEVIGTEAFF; cdr3_nt: TGCAGCGTTGAAGTTATCGGGACTGAAGCTTTCTTT
j_call: TRBJ2-1; clone_size: NA; v_call: TRBV7-9; d_call: TRBD1; cdr3_aa: CATGTVGAEQFF; cdr3_nt: TGTGCCACCGGGACAGTGGGAGCTGAGCAGTTCTTC
j_call: TRBJ2-2; clone_size: NA; v_call: TRBV7-2; d_call: NA; cdr3_aa: CASSLMPNTGELFF; cdr3_nt: TGTGCCAGCAGCTTGATGCCGAACACCGGGGAGCTGTTTTTT
j_call: TRBJ1-2; clone_size: NA; v_call: TRBV29-1; d_call: TRBD1; cdr3_aa: CSVETWSQGQGYTF; cdr3_nt: TGCAGCGTTGAAACTTGGTCACAGGGGCAAGGCTACACCTTC
j_call: TRBJ1-1; clone_size: NA; v_call: TRBV9; d_call: NA; cdr3_aa: CASSPRPGGYTEAFF; cdr3_nt: TGTGCCAGCAGCCCCCGTCCAGGAGGGTACACTGAAGCTTTCTTT
j_call: TRBJ2-2; clone_size: NA; v_call: TRBV3-1/TRBV3-2; d_call: TRBD2; cdr3_aa: CASTTSGGPTGELFF; cdr3_nt: TGTGCCAGCACCACTAGCGGGGGGCCGACCGGGGAGCTGTTTTTT
j_call: TRBJ2-5; clone_size: NA; v_call: TRBV12-5; d_call: TRBD2; cdr3_aa: CASGLAGTSGWGETQYF; cdr3_nt: TGTGCTAGTGGTTTGGCCGGGACTAGCGGGTGGGGAGAGACCCAGTACTTC
j_call: TRBJ1-6; clone_size: NA; v_call: TRBV19; d_call: NA; cdr3_aa: CASSTKGSGYNSPLHF; cdr3_nt: TGTGCCAGTAGTACGAAAGGGTCGGGCTATAATTCACCCCTCCACTTT
j_call: TRBJ2-1; clone_size: NA; v_call: TRBV6-2/TRBV6-3; d_call: TRBD2; cdr3_aa: CASSPLLAGGRIF; cdr3_nt: TGTGCCAGCAGCCCCCTTCTAGCGGGGGGGCGAATCTTC
j_call: TRBJ2-5; clone_size: NA; v_call: TRBV5-4; d_call: TRBD2; cdr3_aa: CASSLDVGGGQETQYF; cdr3_nt: TGTGCCAGCAGCTTGGACGTTGGGGGGGGCCAAGAGACCCAGTACTTC
j_call: TRBJ2-1; clone_size: NA; v_call: TRBV10-3; d_call: TRBD2; cdr3_aa: CAIRRASGIVLPDNEQFF; cdr3_nt: TGTGCCATCAGAAGGGCTAGCGGGATAGTTCTTCCAGACAATGAGCAGTTCTTC
j_call: TRBJ1-6; clone_size: NA; v_call: TRBV28; d_call: NA; cdr3_aa: CASSVRLTYNSPLHF; cdr3_nt: TGTGCCAGCAGTGTAAGACTGACCTATAATTCACCCCTCCACTTT
j_call: TRBJ1-3; clone_size: NA; v_call: TRBV19; d_call: NA; cdr3_aa: CASSIAGSSGNTIYF; cdr3_nt: TGTGCCAGTAGTATTGCGGGAAGTAGTGGAAACACCATATATTTT
j_call: TRBJ2-3; clone_size: NA; v_call: TRBV18; d_call: TRBD2; cdr3_aa: CASSPGLAQDTQYF; cdr3_nt: TGTGCCAGCTCACCGGGACTAGCGCAAGATACGCAGTATTTT
j_call: TRBJ2-2; clone_size: NA; v_call: TRBV28; d_call: NA; cdr3_aa: CASSPPRDGTGELFF; cdr3_nt: TGTGCCAGCAGTCCCCCTCGGGACGGAACCGGGGAGCTGTTTTTT
j_call: TRBJ2-6; clone_size: NA; v_call: TRBV19; d_call: NA; cdr3_aa: CASSWAPPGANVLTF; cdr3_nt: TGTGCCAGTAGTTGGGCCCCCCCTGGGGCCAACGTCCTGACTTTC
j_call: TRBJ1-1; clone_size: once; v_call: TRBV28; d_call: NA; cdr3_aa: CATHTGSRVTEAFF; cdr3_nt: TGTGCCACCCACACCGGGTCCAGGGTCACTGAAGCTTTCTTT
j_call: TRBJ1-5; clone_size: NA; v_call: TRBV28; d_call: TRBD1; cdr3_aa: CASSFPTGSQPQHF; cdr3_nt: TGTGCCAGCAGTTTCCCGACAGGGTCTCAGCCCCAGCATTTT
j_call: TRBJ2-1; clone_size: NA; v_call: TRBV5-1; d_call: TRBD1; cdr3_aa: CASSYGQVEFF; cdr3_nt: TGCGCCAGCAGCTATGGACAGGTAGAGTTCTTC
j_call: TRBJ2-3; clone_size: NA; v_call: TRBV6-5; d_call: NA; cdr3_aa: CASRIRDTQYF; cdr3_nt: TGTGCCAGCAGGATCCGAGATACGCAGTATTTT
j_call: TRBJ1-1; clone_size: once; v_call: TRBV2; d_call: TRBD1; cdr3_aa: CASREQGASEAFF; cdr3_nt: TGTGCCAGCAGGGAACAGGGGGCGAGTGAAGCTTTCTTT
j_call: TRBJ2-5; clone_size: NA; v_call: TRBV5-1; d_call: NA; cdr3_aa: CASSLVEASEETQYF; cdr3_nt: TGCGCCAGCAGCTTGGTGGAGGCCAGCGAAGAGACCCAGTACTTC
j_call: TRBJ2-1; clone_size: NA; v_call: TRBV29-1; d_call: TRBD2; cdr3_aa: CSGAGISSYEQFF; cdr3_nt: TGCAGTGGAGCGGGGATATCCTCTTATGAGCAGTTCTTC
j_call: TRBJ2-3; clone_size: NA; v_call: TRBV9; d_call: TRBD1; cdr3_aa: CASSIQGGLTDTQYF; cdr3_nt: TGTGCCAGCAGCATACAGGGGGGCCTCACAGATACGCAGTATTTT
j_call: TRBJ1-5; clone_size: NA; v_call: TRBV5-6; d_call: NA; cdr3_aa: CASSPQYRNSNQPQHF; cdr3_nt: TGTGCCAGCAGCCCCCAGTACCGAAATAGCAATCAGCCCCAGCATTTT
j_call: TRBJ2-3; clone_size: NA; v_call: TRBV30; d_call: NA; cdr3_aa: CAWSQILGGLHTDTQYF; cdr3_nt: TGTGCCTGGAGTCAAATCTTAGGGGGTCTTCACACAGATACGCAGTATTTT